This T cell receptor beta chain was found in a study of CD8 T cells in cerebrospinal fluid in Alzheimer's disease (dated by TCRdb to 2020 to 2022). General notes on the study: CSF T cell clonal expansion was assessed with two single-cell approaches: plate-based nested PCR sequencing and droplet-based sequencing. This study tested whether clonally expanded T cells could be found in cerebrospinal fluid from healthy elderly individuals and from patients with neurodegenerative disease. The droplet-based CSF analysis comparing patients with controls included 9 healthy controls (about 11,000 cells) and 9 patients with MCI or Alzheimer's disease (more than 10,000 cells). A total of some 24 samples were covered by the CSF gene-expression analysis, which included Parkinson's disease patients.

The research as a whole found: Finding EBV-specific TCRs in CSF, the authors cautioned, does not establish a causal link between EBV and Alzheimer's disease. In patients with MCI or Alzheimer's disease, the biggest CSF clone accounted for a larger percentage of TCRs than in controls. The EBV-specific clones were neither the most highly expanded clones nor enriched among patients. The overall clonality comparison included only samples with detectable clones (11 healthy, 5 MCI, 5 AD, 6 PD). In pooled data, a highly expanded clone (at least 3% of TCRs) occurred in 1 of 10 healthy subjects versus 4 of 6 Alzheimer's patients.

The CDR3 starts with the cysteine, ends with the phenylalanine, and has 15 residues. No DNA sequence is on record. According to the germline V gene, CDR1 reads SGHRS and CDR2 reads YFSETQ. Frequency alone marks this clonotype as large (0.1 to 1%); no count is stored. Its antigen is still unknown. The method was 10x single-cell sequencing. Profiling of CSF cells was done with 10X Genomics single-cell V(D)J and 5' gene-expression libraries. An Illumina NextSeq550 was used to sequence CSF single-cell TCR libraries. As for the authors' bioinformatics: V(D)J reads were aligned to the vdj-GRCh38 alts ensemble 2.0.0 reference and processed with the Cell Ranger vdj pipeline. Cell barcodes sharing the same set of productive CDR3 nucleotide sequences were defined as clonotypes. To connect clonality with transcriptional profiles, clonotype information was added to the gene-expression metadata in Seurat v3.0. Any CSF cell with more than 1,800 genes, more than 7,500 UMIs or more than 10% mitochondrial reads was excluded. CDR3-beta sequences were compared against VDJdb to identify TCRs with known antigen specificity. Clone sharing was examined by network analysis using the R package qgraph, in which only TCRs with complete alpha and beta chains were included. The reads underwent TCRdb reprocessing, giving one record for each CDR3 protein sequence and no DNA. TCRdb, not the original authors, processed these V and J calls. The table for this sample shows fewer than 1,500 distinct CDR3 sequences. The ten largest clonotypes hold about 5.2% of the sample.

All participants were free of acute infectious disease and in good physical condition. Neurodegeneration in patients was confirmed using biomarkers including neurofilament, amyloid-beta and tau. For droplet-based sequencing, live CSF cells were sorted with a live/dead marker. CSF was obtained by lumbar puncture, and immune cells were pelleted by centrifugation at 300g. CSF samples were checked for red blood cells, and any sample contaminated with blood was excluded. CSF cells were cryopreserved in freezing medium, frozen overnight at -80 °C, and then stored in liquid nitrogen. Before analysis, CSF samples were kept in storage for less than six months.

This TCR came from a human donor with Alzheimer's disease. Sequenced input: cerebrospinal fluid. The chain is assembled from TRBV5-1 and TRBJ1-4; TCRdb lists TRBD1, though no DNA is available to test this call. The CDR3 reads CASSLEGTGNEKLFF.